One sample yielded the 23 T cell receptor beta chains listed below, sequenced in a study of CD8 T cells in ankylosing spondylitis. TCRdb redid the calling of the 5' RACE reads with MiXCR, one entry per CDR3 protein. The repertoire holds 670,000 or so distinct CDR3 sequences, under 20% seen once, with around 20% in the top ten. Study-level points and caveats: Ankylosing spondylitis blood appeared to carry a characteristic TCR beta motif of several highly homologous variants.

No antigen has been assigned to these receptors. Sequencing was carried out using blood, either unsorted or a sorted T cell fraction (not recorded which). Source of these receptors: a male donor with ankylosing spondylitis.

This clonotype was recorded a few times. The chain couples TRBV6-5 to TRBJ2-2; no definite D call. CDR3 length: 16 residues. Germline CDR1 reads MNHEY; CDR2 reads SVGAGI. Trimming cost V 3 bases and J 4 bases, with 15 bases left between them. For the CDR3, the DNA is TGTGCCAGCAGTTATGGGGTACCCGGTGTCACCGGGGAGCTGTTTTTT. This encodes CASSYGVPGVTGELFF.

The rearrangement uses TRBV28 and TRBJ1-2; the match to TRBD1 covers 7 bases. The germline V gene has CDR1 MDHEN and CDR2 SYDVKM. The CDR3 covers 13 residues. The ends lost 6 bases at V and 6 bases at J; junction bases unmatched: 7. Written as DNA, the CDR3 is TGTGCCAGCAGAATAAACAGGGGAAATGGCTACACCTTC. As protein: CASRINRGNGYTF.

The J gene is TRBJ1-1, the V gene TRBV19; 7 bases fit TRBD1. The V segment lost 3 bases and the J segment 8 bases; nucleotides outside the gene matches: 12. The CDR3 runs 15 residues. CDR1 LNHDA and CDR2 SQIVND come from the germline V gene (reference sequence). The CDR3 loop reads CASSIAAGGGLEAFF. CDR3 bases: TGTGCCAGTAGTATCGCGGCAGGGGGTGGCCTGGAAGCTTTCTTT.

This clonotype was found a few times. The J gene is TRBJ2-3, the V gene TRBV5-1; 11 bases align to TRBD2. Germline V gives CDR1 SGHRS, CDR2 YFSETQ. The V and J ends lost 1 base and 4 bases, in that order; junction bases with no gene match: 14. The CDR3 has 19 residues. CDR3 region: CASSLTLASGGPPADTQYF. The CDR3 coding sequence is TGCGCCAGCAGCTTGACGTTGGCTAGCGGGGGGCCCCCCGCAGATACGCAGTATTTT.

This clonotype occurred a few times. The J gene is TRBJ2-1, the V gene TRBV6-2 or TRBV6-3; 12 positions match TRBD2. The germline CDR1 and CDR2 sequences are MNHEY and SVGEGT. Trimming at V came to 6 bases and at J to 5 bases, leaving 11 bases not matched to a gene. CDR3 length: 17 amino acids. The chain's CDR3 is CASSSLTRLAGDNEQFF. The CDR3, as DNA: TGTGCCAGCAGCTCATTAACCCGACTAGCGGGGGACAATGAGCAGTTCTTC.

The rearrangement links TRBV5-1 to TRBJ2-1; D might be TRBD1 (8 bases). The CDR3 spans 18 residues. Germline CDR1 SGHRS, CDR2 YFSETQ. V lost 4 bases, J lost 4 bases, and 24 bases lay in between. The CDR3, as DNA: TGCGCCAGCAGCAACTATGGTAACAGGGGGGGTAGTTACAATGAGCAGTTCTTC. Residues: CASSNYGNRGGSYNEQFF.

The V and J genes are TRBV4-1 and TRBJ1-1, with 10 bases aligning to TRBD1. V shed 6 bases, J shed 8 bases, and the junction held 6 bases outside the gene matches. Germline V gives CDR1 MGHRA, CDR2 YSYEKL. The length of the CDR3 is 13 residues. The CDR3 DNA follows: TGCGCCAGCAGGGGACAGGGGCCCAGCGAAGCTTTCTTT. It codes for CASRGQGPSEAFF.

The chain couples TRBV20-1 to TRBJ2-4; a possible D gene is TRBD2 (5 bases). From germline, CDR1 is DFQATT and CDR2 SNEGSKA (reference sequence). The V end lost 0 bases, the J end lost 8 bases, and 11 bases lay between the germline ends. The CDR3 contains 13 residues. The chain's CDR3 is CSARDPPGDIQYF. In DNA, the CDR3 is TGCAGTGCTAGAGATCCTCCCGGGGACATTCAGTACTTC.

This clonotype was counted only a few times. CDR3 region: CASSIGQGHSYEQYF. The CDR3 region has the DNA TGCGCCAGCAGCATCGGACAGGGTCACTCCTACGAGCAGTACTTC. V and J are TRBV5-1 and TRBJ2-7; TRBD1 matches at 8 bases. The CDR3 covers 15 residues. V lost 4 bases and J lost 0; bases outside the gene matches: 6. Germline CDR1 is SGHRS and CDR2 is YFSETQ.

This clonotype was picked up a small number of times. V usage is TRBV7-9 and J usage is TRBJ2-7, with TRBD2 identical over 8 bases. This CDR3 has 13 amino acids. Germline V gene sequence: CDR1 SEHNR, CDR2 FQNEAQ (reference sequence). V was pared by 10 bases and J by 3 bases, with 8 bases of the junction left unmatched. The CDR3: CATMSGRDYEQYF. CDR3 DNA sequence: TGTGCCACAATGAGCGGGAGAGACTACGAGCAGTACTTC.

The sample holds many counts of this clonotype. The J gene is TRBJ1-2, the V gene TRBV24-1; TRBD1 agrees at 9 bases. The CDR3 sequence is 15 residues long. In germline, CDR1 is KGHDR, CDR2 SFDVKD. Germline trimming cut 4 bases from V and 2 bases from J; bases unmatched to any gene: 4. The CDR3 DNA follows: TGTGCCACCAGTGACAACAGGGGGCCGAACTATGGCTACACCTTC. As protein: CATSDNRGPNYGYTF.

V is TRBV11-2 and J is TRBJ2-7, with D possibly being TRBD1 or TRBD2 (6 bases each). CDR3 size: 18 residues. V was cut by 0 bases and J by 0 bases, with 18 bases left in between. The germline CDR1 and CDR2 sequences are SGHAT and FQNNGV. CDR3 loop: CASSLEGGSGPVSYEQYF. The CDR3 nucleotides read TGTGCCAGCAGCTTAGAGGGGGGCAGCGGGCCTGTCTCCTACGAGCAGTACTTC.

This clonotype was seen a handful of times. The rearrangement joins TRBV7-6 to TRBJ2-3; 9 nucleotides align to TRBD2. The V and J ends lost 2 bases and 5 bases, in that order; junction bases with no gene match: 8. The CDR3 spans 16 residues. The germline V gene has CDR1 SGHVS and CDR2 FNYEAQ. The CDR3 sequence: CASSLLLAGREDTQYF. The DNA of the CDR3 is TGTGCCAGCAGCTTACTTCTAGCGGGAAGGGAAGATACGCAGTATTTT.

This clonotype occurred once. The chain is built from TRBV7-9 and TRBJ2-7; 7 bases are shared with TRBD2. Germline V gene data show CDR1 as SEHNR and CDR2 as FQNEAQ (reference sequence). After removal of 0 bases from V and 5 bases from J, the junction contained 13 bases not matched to a gene. This CDR3 is 17 amino acids long. CDR3 sequence reads: CASSLALVLADEDEQYF. The CDR3 nucleotides read TGTGCCAGCAGCTTAGCTCTCGTCCTAGCGGACGAAGACGAGCAGTACTTC.

Of note for this clonotype: At one of its ends the junction is not consistent with the germline gene, which may arise from a read error. V gene TRBV20-1 combines with J gene TRBJ2-3, with TRBD2 identical over 8 bases. Germline CDR1 and CDR2: DFQATT and SNEGSKA (reference sequence). The CDR3 runs 17 residues. CDR3 loop: CCARDGPTSGATDTQYF. CDR3 bases: TGCTGTGCTAGAGATGGACCTACTAGCGGAGCCACAGATACGCAGTATTTT.

The V call is TRBV29-1, the J call TRBJ2-3; 14 bases are shared with TRBD2. The CDR3 totals 15 residues. The germline V gene has CDR1 SQVTM and CDR2 ANQGSEA. Unmatched junction bases numbered 3, after V lost 4 bases and J lost 3 bases. DNA for the CDR3: TGCAGCGTTGGGGGACTAGCGGGGGTAACAGATACGCAGTATTTT. This gives the protein CSVGGLAGVTDTQYF.

The table lists this clonotype with a few counts. The CDR3 loop is CASSLLGLAVGIDTQYF. The CDR3, as DNA: TGTGCCAGCAGCTTACTTGGACTAGCGGTGGGAATTGATACGCAGTATTTT. The chain links TRBV11-1 to TRBJ2-3; TRBD2 matches 10 bases. V shed 2 bases, J shed 6 bases, and the junction held 11 bases outside the gene matches. Looked up from germline, CDR1 is SGHAT and CDR2 is FQDESV (reference sequence). The CDR3 is made up of 17 amino acids. The complete variable domain, with remaining parts taken from reference TRBV11-1 and TRBJ2-3, reads EAEVAQSPRYKITEKSQAVAFWCDPISGHATLYWYRQILGQGPELLVQFQDESVVDDSQLPKDRFSAERLKGVDSTLKIQPAELGDSAMYLCASSLLGLAVGIDTQYFGPGTRLTVL.

V gene TRBV4-1 combines with J gene TRBJ2-7; no clear D gene. V was trimmed by 0 bases and J by 3 bases, leaving 6 bases between them. The CDR3 sequence is 13 residues long. Germline V gene data show CDR1 as MGHRA and CDR2 as YSYEKL. CDR3 region: CASSQDTYYEQYF. The CDR3 DNA reads TGCGCCAGCAGCCAAGACACCTACTACGAGCAGTACTTC.

The CDR3 region has the DNA TGTGCCAGCAGCCATCTGGACAGGGCCAACACCGGGGAGCTGTTTTTT. Translated: CASSHLDRANTGELFF. The V and J genes are TRBV12-3 or TRBV12-4 and TRBJ2-2, with TRBD1 identical over 8 bases. The CDR3 is made up of 16 amino acids. V lost 6 bases, J lost 2 bases, and 8 bases stayed unmatched.

V and J are TRBV12-3 or TRBV12-4 and TRBJ2-3; D might be TRBD2 (5 bases). Trimming took 2 bases from V and 2 from J, leaving 8 bases between them. The CDR3 loop spans 14 amino acids. CDR3 amino acids: CASSLSGITDTQYF. The CDR3 DNA reads TGTGCCAGCAGTTTATCCGGGATCACAGATACGCAGTATTTT.

The gene calls are TRBV6-2 or TRBV6-3 and TRBJ2-6; 10 bases line up with TRBD1. The trim removed 6 bases at V and 3 bases at J, leaving 11 bases unmatched. The germline V gene encodes CDR1 MNHEY and CDR2 SVGEGT. The CDR3 totals 18 residues. CDR3 DNA sequence: TGTGCCAGCAGCCTTGGGACAGGGGTACGTCTTGGGGCCAACGTCCTGACTTTC. The encoded protein is CASSLGTGVRLGANVLTF.

J is TRBJ2-7 and V is TRBV13; D possibly matches TRBD1 or TRBD2 (5 bases each). V dropped 5 bases and J dropped 3 bases, with 17 bases sitting between them. Germline lookup yields CDR1 PRHDT and CDR2 FYEKMQ (reference sequence). CDR3 size: 15 residues. The CDR3 sequence: CASSPMGTEVYEQYF. CDR3 coding DNA: TGTGCCAGCAGCCCCATGGGGACGGAGGTCTACGAGCAGTACTTC.

This clonotype was seen only a few times. This chain uses TRBV20-1 with TRBJ1-1; possible D gene TRBD1, 6 bases. Germline-derived CDR1 and CDR2 are DFQATT and SNEGSKA (reference sequence). Deletions cut 2 bases from V and 1 base from J, with 11 bases between. CDR3 length: 14 amino acids. CDR3 coding DNA: TGCAGTGCTAGACGAGGGGGAAGGAACACTGAAGCTTTCTTT. It specifies CSARRGGRNTEAFF.